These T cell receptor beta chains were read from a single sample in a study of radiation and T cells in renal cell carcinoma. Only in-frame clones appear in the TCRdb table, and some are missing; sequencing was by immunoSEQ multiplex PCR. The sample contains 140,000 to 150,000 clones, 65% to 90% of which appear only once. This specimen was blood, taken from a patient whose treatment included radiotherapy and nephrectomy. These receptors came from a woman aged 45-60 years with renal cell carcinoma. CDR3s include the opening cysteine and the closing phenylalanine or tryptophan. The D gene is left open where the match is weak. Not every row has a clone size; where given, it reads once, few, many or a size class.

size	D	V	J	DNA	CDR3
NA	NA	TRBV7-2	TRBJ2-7	TGTGCCAGCATGGGACCCTCGGTCGAGCAGTACTTC	CASMGPSVEQYF
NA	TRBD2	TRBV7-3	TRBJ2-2	TGTGCCAGCAGCTCAACCGGGACTAGCGGGCTGACCGGGGAGCTGTTTTTT	CASSSTGTSGLTGELFF
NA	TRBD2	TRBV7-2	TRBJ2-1	TGTGCCAGCAGCTTTACGGGGATAGCGGGAGGTCAATCCAATGAGCAGTTCTTC	CASSFTGIAGGQSNEQFF
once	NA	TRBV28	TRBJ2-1	TGTGCCAGCAGTTTATCGAGGAATGAGCAGTTCTTC	CASSLSRNEQFF
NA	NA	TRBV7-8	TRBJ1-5	TGTGCCAGCAGGCCCCATTGGGGTATCGATCAGCCCCAGCATTTT	CASRPHWGIDQPQHF
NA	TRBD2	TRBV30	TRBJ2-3	TGTGCCGGGAGGGCAGGTCCTCGCACAGATACGCAGTATTTT	CAGRAGPRTDTQYF
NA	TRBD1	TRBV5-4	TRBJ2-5	TGTGCCAGCAGCCTCGACAGGGATGAGCGAGAGACCCAGTACTTC	CASSLDRDERETQYF
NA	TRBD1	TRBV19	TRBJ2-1	TGTGCCAGTAGTACCCGGGACAGGGGCTACAATGAGCAGTTCTTC	CASSTRDRGYNEQFF
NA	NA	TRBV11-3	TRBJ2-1	TGTGCCAGCAGCTTATTAAACAATGAGCAGTTCTTC	CASSLLNNEQFF
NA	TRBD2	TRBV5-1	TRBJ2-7	TGCGGAGCGGGGGGTGGATACGAGCAGTACTTC	CGAGGGYEQYF
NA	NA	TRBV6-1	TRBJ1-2	TGTGCCAGCAGTGAAGTAAGAAAGGCCTATGGAGGCTACACCTTC	CASSEVRKAYGGYTF
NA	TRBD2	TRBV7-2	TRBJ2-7	TGTGCCAGCAGCTTCCCCCGGGGGGGGCCCTACGAGCAGTACTTC	CASSFPRGGPYEQYF
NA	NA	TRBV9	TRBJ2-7	TGTGCCAGCAGCGTTACCTACGAGCAGTACTTC	CASSVTYEQYF
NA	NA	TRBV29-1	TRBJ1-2	TGCAGCGAGAGGGAGGGTTCGGAAGGCTACACCTTC	CSEREGSEGYTF
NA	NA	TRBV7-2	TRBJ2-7	TGTGCCAGCAGCCTAGGGACCAATTACGAGCAGTACTTC	CASSLGTNYEQYF
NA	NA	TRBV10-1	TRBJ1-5	TGCGCCAGCAGTGAGTCGGGACAGCCCCAGCATTTT	CASSESGQPQHF
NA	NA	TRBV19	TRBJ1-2	TGTGCCAGTACATTAGGTACCTCGAGCTATGGCTACACCTTC	CASTLGTSSYGYTF
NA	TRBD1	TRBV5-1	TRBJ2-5	TGCGCCAGCAGCCGAGACAGGGGGCGTGGGGAGACCCAGTACTTC	CASSRDRGRGETQYF
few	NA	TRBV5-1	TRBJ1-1	TGCGCCAGCAGCCCGGCCGCAGCGAACACTGAAGCTTTCTTT	CASSPAAANTEAFF